The 14 T cell receptor beta chains below all came from one sample that was sequenced in a study of beta chain features in type 1 diabetes. Antigens of these TCRs are unknown. General study findings and limits: TCRB CDR3s from Type 1 diabetes patients were moderately but significantly shorter in all four CD4+ subsets.

Reverse transcription of all isolated RNA meant that expressed TCRB transcripts were sequenced. Measured with immunoSEQ multiplex PCR; TCRdb has only the in-frame clones, and not every one. The sample includes approximately 52,000 clones, 50% to 75% of them seen just once. Input material: stem cell memory CD4+ T cells from blood. The receptors here all came from a woman aged 25 to 39 with type 1 diabetes.

The chain couples TRBV18 to TRBJ1-1; D unclear. Trimming stripped 1 base from V and 1 base from J, with 7 bases between. This CDR3 is 14 amino acids long. The germline V gene has CDR1 KGHSH and CDR2 LQKENI. This CDR3 reads CASSPREGNTEAFF. The CDR3, as DNA: TGTGCCAGCTCACCACGCGAGGGGAACACTGAAGCTTTCTTT.

The rearrangement links TRBV27 to TRBJ2-7; D possibly corresponds to TRBD2 (5 bases). The germline gives CDR1 MNHEY, CDR2 SMNVEV (reference sequence). Trimming took 4 bases from V and 3 from J, leaving 13 bases between them. The CDR3 spans 14 residues. The CDR3 DNA follows: TGTGCCAGCAGTTGGGCCCCCGGGGTCTACGAGCAGTACTTC. Translated: CASSWAPGVYEQYF.

The chain uses TRBV5-4 and TRBJ1-1; 8 nucleotides line up with TRBD1. Germline CDR1 reads SGHNT; CDR2 reads YYREEE (reference sequence). This CDR3 region has 14 residues. V lost 4 bases, J lost 5 bases, and 7 bases stayed unmatched. CDR3 sequence: CASSPDRVVTEAFF. The CDR3 bases are TGTGCCAGCAGCCCGGACAGGGTCGTTACTGAAGCTTTCTTT.

The chain carries TRBV2 and TRBJ1-1, with 8 positions matching TRBD1. J gave up 5 bases and V 4 bases, and 3 bases lay outside the gene matches. The germline V gene has CDR1 SNHLY and CDR2 FYNNEI. The CDR3 is 13 residues long. The CDR3 region is CASSVNRGTEAFF. The CDR3 DNA reads TGTGCCAGCAGTGTGAACAGGGGGACTGAAGCTTTCTTT.

The table lists this clone with a few counts. The V call is TRBV5-1, the J call TRBJ1-5; 10 nucleotides match TRBD1. Germline V CDR1 and CDR2: SGHRS, YFSETQ. This CDR3 has 14 amino acids. Trimming removed 7 bases from V and 7 bases from J; junction bases left unmatched: 8. The CDR3 nucleotides read TGCGCCAGCGCTCCGGGGACAGGGGTACAGCCCCAGCATTTT. This gives the protein CASAPGTGVQPQHF. The complete variable domain, with remaining parts taken from reference TRBV5-1 and TRBJ1-5, reads KAGVTQTPRYLIKTRGQQVTLSCSPISGHRSVSWYQQTPGQGLQFLFEYFSETQRNKGNFPGRFSGRQFSNSRSEMNVSTLELGDSALYLCASAPGTGVQPQHFGDGTRLSIL.

A few counts support this clone. This chain connects TRBV6-5 to TRBJ2-5; tentatively, D is TRBD2 (5 bases). Germline loops: CDR1 MNHEY, CDR2 SVGAGI. The CDR3 contains 14 residues. V lost 2 bases to trimming and J lost 1 base, with 8 bases between them. CDR3 region: CASSYGSAQETQYF. In DNA, the CDR3 is TGTGCCAGCAGTTACGGGAGCGCCCAAGAGACCCAGTACTTC.

The chain employs TRBV16 and TRBJ2-7, with 9 bases identical to TRBD2. The CDR3 is 14 residues long. Per germline, CDR1 KGHSY and CDR2 FQNENV. V lost 4 bases, J lost 3 bases, and 4 bases stayed unmatched. CDR3 DNA: TGTGCCAGCAGCCCGAATAGCGGGAGCTACGAGCAGTACTTC. It codes for CASSPNSGSYEQYF. The whole variable domain, filled in from reference TRBV16 and TRBJ2-7, reads GEEVAQTPKHLVRGEGQKAKLYCAPIKGHSYVFWYQQVLKNEFKFLISFQNENVFDETGMPKERFSAKCLPNSPCSLEIQATKLEDSAVYFCASSPNSGSYEQYFGPGTRLTVT.

The V call is TRBV29-1, the J call TRBJ2-2, with 10 bases fitting TRBD1. J gave up 5 bases and V 6 bases, and 6 bases lay outside the gene matches. The CDR3 extends over 14 amino acids. The V gene's germline CDR1 is SQVTM and CDR2 ANQGSEA. The CDR3 loop is CSVRRDRGTGELFF. The CDR3, as DNA: TGCAGCGTGCGCCGGGACAGGGGTACCGGGGAGCTGTTTTTT.

This clone has just one count. The rearrangement links TRBV19 to TRBJ1-1, with D possibly matching TRBD1 (6 bases). Germline-derived CDR1 and CDR2 are LNHDA and SQIVND (reference sequence). V was cut by 3 bases and J by 7 bases, with 12 bases left in between. The CDR3 runs 13 residues. The CDR3 loop is CASSMGAPIEAFF. For the CDR3, the DNA is TGTGCCAGTAGTATGGGGGCTCCGATTGAAGCTTTCTTT.

This clone was recorded a few times. CDR3 sequence reads: CASSRGTGSSTDTQYF. DNA of the CDR3: TGTGCCAGCTCGCGCGGGACAGGGAGTAGCACAGATACGCAGTATTTT. The chain carries TRBV18 and TRBJ2-3; 9 nucleotides line up with TRBD1. V gave up 6 bases and J gave up 0 bases; unmatched junction bases: 7. Germline assignment: CDR1 KGHSH and CDR2 LQKENI. This CDR3 spans 16 amino acids.

The gene calls are TRBV7-8 and TRBJ1-1; D gene ambiguous. Germline V CDR1 and CDR2: SGHVS, FQNEAQ. The CDR3 loop spans 13 amino acids. With 7 bases removed from V and 0 bases from J, the gap between germline ends came to 9 bases. The CDR3 sequence: CASTLLVNTEAFF. The CDR3 nucleotides are TGTGCCAGCACGCTATTGGTGAACACTGAAGCTTTCTTT.

V is TRBV19 and J is TRBJ1-5, with D perhaps TRBD1 (5 bases). The CDR3 is 13 amino acids. Germline CDR1 LNHDA, CDR2 SQIVND (reference sequence). With 6 bases removed from V and 13 bases from J, the gap between germline ends came to 19 bases. This CDR3 is CASSSYTEQEQHF. CDR3 DNA: TGTGCCAGTAGCTCATATACGGAACAGGAACAGCATTTT.

The J gene is TRBJ1-1, the V gene TRBV6-5; 9 nucleotides align to TRBD1. The CDR3 spans 13 residues. V gave up 6 bases and J gave up 11 bases; unmatched junction bases: 10. Germline V gives CDR1 MNHEY, CDR2 SVGAGI. The CDR3, as DNA: TGTGCCAGCAGCCTAAACAGGGGGCGTGGCGCTTTCTTT. It codes for CASSLNRGRGAFF.

The V gene is TRBV27, the J gene TRBJ1-2; no clear D. Trimming pared 7 bases from V and 6 bases from J, leaving 9 bases between. The CDR3 runs to 11 residues. Looked up from germline, CDR1 is MNHEY and CDR2 is SMNVEV (reference sequence). Written as DNA, the CDR3 is TGTGCCAGCACCCATCGGGATGGCTACACCTTC. It specifies CASTHRDGYTF.